One T cell receptor beta chain is described in this entry. Antigen unknown. Germline lookup yields CDR1 SGHNT and CDR2 YENEEA. J was trimmed by 5 bases and V by 8 bases; bases with no gene match: 17. The CDR3 consists of 17 residues. This entry comes from a study of cytomegalovirus exposure and HLA in healthy donors. Study-level findings and limits: TCR beta V- and J-gene trimming, according to a later analysis, was linked to a missense DCLRE1C variant.

Vbeta (60) and Jbeta (13) primers were used in the PCR. The data were produced by immunoSEQ multiplex PCR, yet TCRdb's version contains in-frame clones alone and is incomplete. In the table there are about 160,000 clones, roughly 85% of which are singletons. The material sequenced was PBMCs. The sequence was collected from a middle-aged man in good health and CMV-seronegative. The chain employs TRBV11-3 and TRBJ2-3; 9 bases fit TRBD2. The CDR3 DNA reads as TGTGCCAGCGCCCCGGGGATTGTAGCGGGAGATGAAGATACGCAGTATTTT. This sequence encodes CASAPGIVAGDEDTQYF.